Given below is one TCR beta chain in context. The method was immunoSEQ multiplex PCR; TCRdb's version includes in-frame clones alone and lacks a portion of them. Counted here are roughly 80,000 clones, over 75% occurring once; the ten biggest clones make up around 2.3%. The sample comes from a study of glioma-infiltrating T cells after dendritic cell vaccination. There are 16 residues in the CDR3. The V gene's germline CDR1 is LGHNA and CDR2 YSLEER. The V end lost 1 base, the J end lost 1 base, and 13 bases lay between the germline ends. The sample's time point: after dendritic cell vaccination, including at tumor progression/relapse.

This sequence originates from a human donor with glioblastoma. The chain is built from TRBV4-3 and TRBJ1-2; weak D call: TRBD1 (6 bases). Sequences were derived from blood, sampled after dendritic cell vaccination. CDR3 DNA: TGCGCCAGCAGCCAAGGGACAGCTTACCTTAACTATGGCTACACCTTC. This codes for CASSQGTAYLNYGYTF.